The rows below give T cell receptor beta chains drawn from one sample of a study of post-analysis software for immune sequencing data. Each CDR3 protein gets one entry after TCRdb re-called the PCR reads with MiXCR. Of about 760,000 distinct CDR3 sequences in the sample, just under 30% are singletons; the top ten hold more than 0.55%. Sequencing input: blood. The source of these receptors is a girl aged 10-17 years with multiple sclerosis. CDR3s include the opening cysteine and the closing phenylalanine or tryptophan. A D gene is named only where the DNA matches it firmly. Clone sizes are given selectively: once, few, many, or a class where the clone is expanded.

J: TRBJ2-1; D: TRBD2; size: few; V: TRBV6-5; CDR3: CASSYWSSGSNEQFF; DNA: TGTGCCAGCAGTTACTGGTCTAGCGGGAGTAATGAGCAGTTCTTC
J: TRBJ2-5; D: NA; size: NA; V: TRBV5-6; CDR3: CASSPPRGEETQYF; DNA: TGTGCCAGCAGCCCGCCGCGAGGGGAAGAGACCCAGTACTTC
J: TRBJ2-3; D: NA; size: NA; V: TRBV7-2; CDR3: CASSLAGTATSTDTLYF; DNA: TGTGCCAGCAGCTTAGCAGGGACAGCCACTAGCACAGATACGCTGTATTTT
J: TRBJ2-7; D: NA; size: NA; V: TRBV10-3; CDR3: CAIRAGNNYEQYF; DNA: TGTGCCATCAGGGCAGGGAATAACTACGAGCAGTACTTC
J: TRBJ1-2; D: TRBD1; size: few; V: TRBV3-1; CDR3: CASSHSDRRTNYGYTF; DNA: TGTGCCAGCAGCCATTCGGACAGGCGAACGAACTATGGCTACACCTTC
J: TRBJ2-3; D: TRBD1; size: NA; V: TRBV29-1; CDR3: CSAPGQGWDTQYF; DNA: TGCAGCGCCCCGGGACAGGGGTGGGATACGCAGTATTTT
J: TRBJ2-3; D: TRBD2; size: few; V: TRBV4-3; CDR3: CASSQDVSGGFADTQYF; DNA: TGCGCCAGCAGCCAAGATGTATCGGGAGGGTTTGCAGATACGCAGTATTTT
J: TRBJ2-7; D: NA; size: many; V: TRBV20-1; CDR3: CSARVAGQPYEQYF; DNA: TGCAGTGCTCGGGTGGCGGGGCAACCCTACGAGCAGTACTTC
J: TRBJ2-7; D: NA; size: NA; V: TRBV11-2; CDR3: CASSLGRGSWEQYF; DNA: TGTGCCAGCAGCTTAGGTCGGGGATCGTGGGAGCAGTACTTC
J: TRBJ2-4; D: TRBD1; size: NA; V: TRBV20-1; CDR3: CSARETGIPNIQYF; DNA: TGCAGTGCTAGAGAGACAGGGATACCAAACATTCAGTACTTC
J: TRBJ2-3; D: NA; size: few; V: TRBV7-2; CDR3: CASSPSRGTDTQYF; DNA: TGTGCCAGCAGCCCAAGCAGGGGCACAGATACGCAGTATTTT
J: TRBJ2-3; D: NA; size: few; V: TRBV7-2; CDR3: CASSLRLEGLGDTQYF; DNA: TGTGCCAGCAGCTTACGACTGGAGGGCCTAGGAGATACGCAGTATTTT
J: TRBJ1-5; D: NA; size: NA; V: TRBV7-2; CDR3: CASSLALLPAHQPQHF; DNA: TGTGCCAGCAGCTTAGCGCTACTCCCGGCCCATCAGCCCCAGCATTTT
J: TRBJ2-4; D: NA; size: NA; V: TRBV30; CDR3: CAWSGQAKNIQYF; DNA: TGTGCCTGGAGTGGACAGGCCAAAAACATTCAGTACTTC
J: TRBJ2-4; D: NA; size: NA; V: TRBV5-1; CDR3: CASSLELAKNIQYF; DNA: TGCGCCAGCAGCTTGGAATTAGCCAAAAACATTCAGTACTTC
J: TRBJ2-5; D: NA; size: few; V: TRBV20-1; CDR3: CSATGAGRGQETQYF; DNA: TGCAGTGCTACAGGCGCGGGGAGGGGGCAAGAGACCCAGTACTTC
J: TRBJ2-6; D: NA; size: NA; V: TRBV6-2/TRBV6-3; CDR3: CASVGIAPSGANVLTF; DNA: TGTGCCAGCGTCGGCATTGCCCCCTCTGGGGCCAACGTCCTGACTTTC
J: TRBJ2-7; D: TRBD2; size: NA; V: TRBV5-1; CDR3: CASSFPRAGESYNEQYF; DNA: TGCGCCAGCAGCTTTCCCAGGGCGGGAGAGTCCTACAATGAGCAGTACTTC
J: TRBJ2-7; D: TRBD2; size: NA; V: TRBV20-1; CDR3: CSARHGAGGQEQYF; DNA: TGCAGTGCTAGGCACGGAGCGGGAGGGCAAGAGCAGTACTTC
J: TRBJ2-3; D: NA; size: few; V: TRBV10-3; CDR3: CAIRALTSTDTQYF; DNA: TGTGCCATCCGTGCCTTGACTAGCACAGATACGCAGTATTTT
J: TRBJ2-7; D: TRBD1; size: NA; V: TRBV6-1; CDR3: CASSIYRGGSYEQYF; DNA: TGTGCCAGCAGTATATACAGGGGCGGCTCCTACGAGCAGTACTTC
J: TRBJ2-5; D: NA; size: NA; V: TRBV7-9; CDR3: CASSLQAGETQYF; DNA: TGTGCCAGCAGCTTACAAGCGGGAGAGACCCAGTACTTC